The clone carrying this TCR beta chain was detected many times. The CDR3 sequence is 11 residues long. Trimming left V 6 bases short and J 7 bases short, with 10 bases between. TCRdb reprocessed the 5' RACE reads via MiXCR and lists one record per CDR3 protein. There are 25,000 to 30,000 distinct CDR3 sequences in the sample; about 5% occur only once, and 35% to 50% lies in the top ten. The sample is drawn from a study of T cells after yellow fever vaccination. The sequence derives from a man aged 25-45 years who received the YFV17D yellow fever vaccine. Sequencing used CD8+ T cells sorted from PBMCs, obtained 10 days after the yellow fever booster vaccination. V and J are TRBV12-3 or TRBV12-4 and TRBJ2-7; D remains unclear. The CDR3 coding sequence is TGTGCCAGCAGCTATGGGCCGGAGCAGTACTTC. This encodes CASSYGPEQYF.